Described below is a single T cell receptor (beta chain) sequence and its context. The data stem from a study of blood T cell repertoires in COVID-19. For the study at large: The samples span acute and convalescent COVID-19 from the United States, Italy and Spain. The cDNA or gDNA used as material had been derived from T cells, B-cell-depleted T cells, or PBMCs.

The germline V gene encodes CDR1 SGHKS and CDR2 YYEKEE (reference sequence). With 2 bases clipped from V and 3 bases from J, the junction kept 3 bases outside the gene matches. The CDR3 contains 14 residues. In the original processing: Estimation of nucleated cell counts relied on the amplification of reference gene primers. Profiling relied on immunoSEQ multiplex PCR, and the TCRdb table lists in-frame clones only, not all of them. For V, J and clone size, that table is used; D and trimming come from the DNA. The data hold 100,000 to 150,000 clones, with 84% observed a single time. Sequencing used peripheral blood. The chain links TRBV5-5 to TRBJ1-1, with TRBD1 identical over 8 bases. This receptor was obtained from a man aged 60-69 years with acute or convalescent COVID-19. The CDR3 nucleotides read TGTGCCAGCAGCTTTAACAGGGGGGACACTGAAGCTTTCTTT. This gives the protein CASSFNRGDTEAFF. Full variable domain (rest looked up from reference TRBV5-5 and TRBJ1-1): DAGVTQSPTHLIKTRGQQVTLRCSPISGHKSVSWYQQVLGQGPQFIFQYYEKEERGRGNFPDRFSARQFPNYSSELNVNALLLGDSALYLCASSFNRGDTEAFFGQGTRLTVV.